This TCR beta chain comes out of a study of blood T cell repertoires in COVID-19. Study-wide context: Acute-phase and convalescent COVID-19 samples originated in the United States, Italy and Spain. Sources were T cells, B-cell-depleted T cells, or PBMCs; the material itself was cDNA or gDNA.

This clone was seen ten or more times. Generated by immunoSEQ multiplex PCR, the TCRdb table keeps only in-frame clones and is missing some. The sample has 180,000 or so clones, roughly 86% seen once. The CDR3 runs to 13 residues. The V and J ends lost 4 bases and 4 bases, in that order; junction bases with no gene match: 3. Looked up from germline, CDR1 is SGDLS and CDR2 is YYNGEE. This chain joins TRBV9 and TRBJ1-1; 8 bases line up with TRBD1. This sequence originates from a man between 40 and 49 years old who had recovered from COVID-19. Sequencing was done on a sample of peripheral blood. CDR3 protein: CASSYGQGTEAFF. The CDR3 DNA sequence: TGTGCCAGCAGCTATGGACAGGGCACTGAAGCTTTCTTT.